The source of this T cell receptor (beta chain) is a study of T cell changes during pregnancy in multiple sclerosis. Data came from immunoSEQ multiplex PCR; TCRdb stores just in-frame clones and leaves some out. The sample lists approximately 44,000 clones; over 75% were seen once. The V gene end was trimmed by 8 bases and the J gene end by 8 bases; junction bases not matched to a gene: 8. The germline V gene has CDR1 MDHEN and CDR2 SYDVKM. This CDR3 comprises 13 residues. Specimen: CD4+ T cells from peripheral blood mononuclear cells, collected before pregnancy. The rearrangement joins TRBV28 to TRBJ1-5; 8 bases are shared with TRBD1. The TCR originated in a female donor with multiple sclerosis, enrolled in a pregnancy study. The CDR3 DNA reads TGTGCCAGCCGGACAGGGCTGGTTGAGCCCCAGCATTTT. Encoded protein: CASRTGLVEPQHF.